Listed here is a single T cell receptor beta chain. Its antigen specificity is not known. Base qualities are missing; no much larger clone stands one base away. At one collaborating source in Seattle, patients were enrolled during active infection and were followed longitudinally through the course of disease. The collaborating institutions used their own protocols to collect whole blood in K2EDTA tubes. For TCRbeta analysis, collaborators shipped samples in one of three forms: frozen whole blood, isolated PBMCs, or DNA extracted from either of those sample types. TCRbeta CDR3 regions were amplified from genomic DNA using the immunoSEQ Assay, a bias-controlled multiplex PCR. As for how the authors treated the data: The number of nucleated cells in each sample was estimated by amplification of reference gene primers within the assay. To quantify the absolute abundance of each unique TCRbeta CDR3 rearrangement, sequence reads were collapsed and filtered. For each sample, productive Simpson clonality was calculated by taking the square root of Simpson's diversity index across productive rearrangements. TCRdb provides this immuneACCESS table in a form limited to in-frame rearrangements. Some clones are lacking; in checked studies, under half of them reflect an unresolved V gene, and why the rest are absent is not known. V and J calls plus clone size are reproduced from that table; the DNA served to infer D and trimming. For this sample the table gives 300,000 to 400,000 clones, of which approximately 87% were detected only once. Clones ranked in the top ten supply 2.9% of the sample.

This specimen comes from a study of blood T cell repertoires in COVID-19 (TCRdb year 2020). With regard to the full study: Samples from collaborators originated in the United States, Italy and Spain and spanned both the acute and convalescent phases of COVID-19. The prospective study material was composed of cDNA or gDNA derived from T cells, B-cell-depleted T cells, or PBMCs. The dataset comprised deeply sampled blood TCRbeta repertoires from subjects exposed to, actively infected with, or recovered from COVID-19. The repertoires were made available in a free public database intended to serve as a resource for research on the immune response to SARS-CoV-2. The samples were drawn from the first 160 participants of the ongoing ImmuneRACE study and from 1,254 subjects provided by 6 global collaborators. Sample metadata almost always included a de-identified subject ID, COVID-19 status, age in years and sex. HLA class I and class II types, where available, came from metadata supplied by the sample provider rather than from assay-based typing. General findings and caveats noted by the study authors: Clinical and demographic metadata were provided uncurated, with the amount varying by source and participant.

Cut back by 5 bases and 5 bases, the V and J ends lie 7 bases apart. According to the germline V gene (reference sequence), CDR1 reads LNHDA and CDR2 reads SQIVND. Spanning cysteine to phenylalanine, the CDR3 consists of 12 amino acids. The only DNA kept is the CDR3, 36 bases in frame from the first base. Recombination joined TRBV19 with TRBJ2-1; no confident D gene assignment can be made. The origin of this receptor is a woman aged 30 to 39 with COVID-19, enrolled during active disease. The specimen sequenced was peripheral blood. The bases read TGTGCCAGTAGTGAACAGAACAATGAGCAGTTCTTC. Its protein reads: CASSEQNNEQFF.